This passage covers 19 T cell receptor beta chains from one sample sequenced in a study of T cells in Graves' hyperthyroidism and ophthalmopathy. RNA transcripts were the template for amplifying TCR beta CDR3 regions. The TCR CDR3 first-round RT-PCR relied on the HTBI primer set. Via MiXCR, TCRdb re-called the multiplex PCR reads, giving one row per CDR3 protein. Counted here are under 400,000 distinct CDR3 sequences, approximately 22% occurring once; the ten biggest clones make up about 50%. What was sequenced was blood. The receptors originated from a woman aged 45-65 years with Graves' hyperthyroidism.

This clonotype occurred many times. The genes are TRBV7-6 and TRBJ2-1; 10 nucleotides agree with TRBD1. After removal of 5 bases from V and 8 bases from J, the junction contained 9 bases not matched to a gene. In germline, CDR1 is SGHVS, CDR2 FNYEAQ. The CDR3 has 15 residues. The CDR3 loop is CASSQWDRGVYEQFF. Written as DNA, the CDR3 is TGTGCCAGCAGCCAATGGGACAGGGGCGTGTATGAGCAGTTCTTC.

The CDR3 protein is CSALRSGTGTYEQYF. The DNA of the CDR3 is TGCAGTGCCCTCCGGTCCGGGACAGGGACCTACGAGCAGTACTTC. The V call is TRBV20-1, the J call TRBJ2-7; 9 bases match TRBD1. Germline V lookup: CDR1 DFQATT, CDR2 SNEGSKA (reference sequence). V was clipped by 6 bases and J by 2 bases; unmatched bases: 11. The CDR3 has 15 amino acids.

Turning to this clonotype: An end of the junction differs from the germline gene, which may be a read error. The V and J genes are TRBV24-1 and TRBJ1-5; D is unresolved. This CDR3 has 15 amino acids. Germline V gives CDR1 KGHDR, CDR2 SFDVKD. CDR3 amino acids: CAASDGRISNQPQHF. The CDR3 DNA is TGTGCCGCCAGTGATGGCAGGATTAGCAATCAGCCCCAGCATTTT.

This clonotype was recorded at least ten times. V is TRBV20-1 and J is TRBJ2-2; 8 nucleotides agree with TRBD1. The V gene's germline CDR1 is DFQATT and CDR2 SNEGSKA (reference sequence). Trimming at V came to 3 bases and at J to 1 base, leaving 4 bases not matched to a gene. The length of the CDR3 is 15 residues. CDR3 sequence: CSARGTGQNTGELFF. The CDR3 coding sequence is TGCAGTGCTAGGGGGACAGGACAGAACACCGGGGAGCTGTTTTTT.

This clonotype showed up just a few times. The chain joins TRBV7-8 to TRBJ2-1, with 10 nucleotides matching TRBD1. Germline loops: CDR1 SGHVS, CDR2 FQNEAQ. V gave up 3 bases and J gave up 4 bases; unmatched junction bases: 6. CDR3 length equals 16 residues. CDR3 amino acids: CASSFNLGQGYNEQFF. Written as DNA, the CDR3 is TGTGCCAGCAGCTTTAATTTGGGACAGGGGTACAATGAGCAGTTCTTC.

The sample holds many counts of this clonotype. The genes are TRBV27 and TRBJ2-7; D uncertain. Per germline, CDR1 MNHEY and CDR2 SMNVEV (reference sequence). CDR3 size: 13 residues. Trimming took off 3 bases at V and 3 bases at J, with 9 bases between the two ends. CDR3 coding DNA: TGTGCCAGCAGTTTTGGCGCAGACTACGAGCAGTACTTC. Residues: CASSFGADYEQYF.

CDR3 nucleotide sequence: TGTGCCAGCAGCTTAGACCAGGGAGGGTTCCCTAAAGCTTTCTTT. Protein sequence: CASSLDQGGFPKAFF. The chain couples TRBV7-9 to TRBJ1-1, with D maybe TRBD1 (5 bases). Germline V gives CDR1 SEHNR, CDR2 FQNEAQ (reference sequence). The CDR3 is made up of 15 amino acids. Trimming removed 1 base from V and 9 bases from J, with 18 bases in between. Supplemented by reference TRBV7-9 and TRBJ1-1, the full variable domain reads DTGVSQNPRHKITKRGQNVTFRCDPISEHNRLYWYRQTLGQGPEFLTYFQNEAQLEKSRLLSDRFSAERPKGSFSTLEIQRTEQGDSAMYLCASSLDQGGFPKAFFGQGTRLTVV.

This clonotype has ten or more counts. The chain joins TRBV14 to TRBJ2-7; the D call may be TRBD1 or TRBD2 (5 bases each). Germline V gives CDR1 SGHDN, CDR2 FVKESK. V was trimmed by 4 bases and J by 0 bases, leaving 13 bases between them. CDR3 size: 15 residues. Written as DNA, the CDR3 is TGTGCCAGCAGCCGGTTCGAGGGGTCCTCCTACGAGCAGTACTTC. Translating it yields CASSRFEGSSYEQYF. Full variable domain (rest looked up from reference TRBV14 and TRBJ2-7): EAGVTQFPSHSVIEKGQTVTLRCDPISGHDNLYWYRRVMGKEIKFLLHFVKESKQDESGMPNNRFLAERTGGTYSTLKVQPAELEDSGVYFCASSRFEGSSYEQYFGPGTRLTVT.

Many counts were recorded for this clonotype. V and J are TRBV13 and TRBJ2-7; no clear D. V was cut by 8 bases and J by 0 bases, with 8 bases left in between. Per the germline V gene, CDR1 is PRHDT and CDR2 is FYEKMQ (reference sequence). This CDR3 comprises 12 residues. The CDR3 sequence is CASAQSSYEQYF. As DNA, the CDR3 is TGTGCCAGCGCTCAGAGCTCCTACGAGCAGTACTTC.

The CDR3 region has the DNA TGTGCCAGCAGCGACGGGACTAGCGGGAGGGCTATTGGGAACATTCAGTACTTC. Translation: CASSDGTSGRAIGNIQYF. The gene calls are TRBV13 and TRBJ2-4; the match to TRBD2 covers 16 bases. Germline V gives CDR1 PRHDT, CDR2 FYEKMQ (reference sequence). V shed 5 bases, J shed 7 bases, and the junction held 11 bases outside the gene matches. The CDR3 extends over 18 amino acids.

This clonotype was recorded many times. The chain recombines TRBV12-3 or TRBV12-4 with TRBJ2-7; D unresolved. V was shortened by 3 bases and J by 7 bases, with 10 bases between the two germline ends. The CDR3 is 12 residues long. The chain's CDR3 is CASSFRPWEQYF. The CDR3 bases are TGTGCCAGCAGTTTTCGTCCTTGGGAGCAGTACTTC.

The table lists this clonotype with many counts. The chain couples TRBV28 to TRBJ2-3; the D gene is possibly TRBD2 (7 bases). The ends were cut back, 10 bases at V and 7 bases at J, with 12 bases in the middle. This CDR3 region has 11 residues. The germline gives CDR1 MDHEN, CDR2 SYDVKM. This chain's CDR3 is CAIRGANTQYF. The CDR3 nucleotides are TGTGCCATCCGGGGGGCCAATACGCAGTATTTT.

This clonotype appeared many times. This chain connects TRBV5-1 to TRBJ1-1; D is possibly TRBD1 (5 bases). The CDR3 consists of 13 residues. The V gene lost 0 bases and the J gene lost 5 bases, with 8 bases spanning the gap. Germline CDR1 is SGHRS and CDR2 is YFSETQ. The DNA of the CDR3 is TGCGCCAGCAGCTTGGATGGGGGTACTGAAGCTTTCTTT. It codes for CASSLDGGTEAFF.

This clonotype was detected many times. The rearrangement joins TRBV28 to TRBJ1-1; D possibly corresponds to TRBD1 (5 bases). The CDR3 contains 18 residues. V was shortened by 5 bases and J by 1 base, with 23 bases between the two germline ends. CDR1 and CDR2 from the germline V gene are MDHEN and SYDVKM. CDR3: CASSRPGSIGAGNTEAFF. For the CDR3, the DNA is TGTGCCAGCAGTCGCCCGGGGAGTATTGGGGCTGGGAACACTGAAGCTTTCTTT. Combining the CDR3 with reference TRBV28 and TRBJ1-1 gives the whole variable domain DVKVTQSSRYLVKRTGEKVFLECVQDMDHENMFWYRQDPGLGLRLIYFSYDVKMKEKGDIPEGYSVSREKKERFSLILESASTNQTSMYLCASSRPGSIGAGNTEAFFGQGTRLTVV.

This clonotype was recorded many times. The chain links TRBV29-1 to TRBJ1-2; no clear D gene. This CDR3 is 12 amino acids long. Germline assignment: CDR1 SQVTM and CDR2 ANQGSEA. With 3 bases removed from V and 2 bases from J, the gap between germline ends came to 7 bases. CDR3: CSVDDRNYGYTF. CDR3 in DNA: TGCAGCGTTGATGACCGAAACTATGGCTACACCTTC.

This clonotype was found many times. The chain couples TRBV28 to TRBJ2-7; TRBD1 is a possible D gene (6 bases). Germline values: CDR1 MDHEN, CDR2 SYDVKM. CDR3 length: 14 residues. V lost 3 bases to trimming and J lost 0 bases, with 9 bases between them. CDR3 residues: CASSFRGISYEQYF. In DNA form, the CDR3 reads TGTGCCAGCAGTTTTAGGGGGATCTCCTACGAGCAGTACTTC.

This clonotype came up many times. The genes are TRBV20-1 and TRBJ2-5; D remains ambiguous. The CDR3 covers 13 residues. From germline, CDR1 is DFQATT and CDR2 SNEGSKA (reference sequence). V lost 0 bases and J 2 bases, leaving 7 bases between the germline ends. The CDR3 is CSARETIQETQYF. DNA of the CDR3: TGCAGTGCTAGAGAGACCATACAAGAGACCCAGTACTTC.

V usage is TRBV5-4 and J usage is TRBJ2-2; TRBD2 agrees at 10 bases. With 2 bases clipped from V and 6 bases from J, the junction kept 7 bases outside the gene matches. CDR1 and CDR2 (germline): SGHNT, YYREEE (reference sequence). The CDR3 sequence is 16 residues long. In nucleotides, the CDR3 is TGTGCCAGCAGCTTACAGCGGGGGGGCCACCCCGGGGAGCTGTTTTTT. Translating gives CASSLQRGGHPGELFF.

This chain connects TRBV20-1 to TRBJ2-7, with 14 bases lining up with TRBD2. This CDR3 has 15 residues. Per the germline V gene, CDR1 is DFQATT and CDR2 is SNEGSKA (reference sequence). V shed 5 bases and J 5 bases; nucleotides not matched to a gene: 8. The CDR3 reads CSARGLAGVGHEQYF. CDR3 sequence (DNA): TGCAGTGCTCGGGGACTAGCGGGAGTCGGCCACGAGCAGTACTTC.